This TCR beta chain derives from a study of blood T cell repertoires in COVID-19. The CDR3 consists of 17 residues. V lost 5 bases to trimming and J lost 4 bases; unmatched junction nucleotides: 10. Germline values: CDR1 SGHVS, CDR2 FQNEAQ. Profiled with immunoSEQ multiplex PCR; TCRdb holds only in-frame clones, not every one. In the table there are around 150,000 clones, 60% to 85% of which are singletons. The sample consisted of peripheral blood. The chain is built from TRBV7-8 and TRBJ2-4; 11 bases are shared with TRBD2. The receptor comes from a man aged 50-60 years with acute or convalescent COVID-19. The chain's CDR3 is CASSRRLAGSNKNIQYF. CDR3 nucleotides: TGTGCCAGCAGCCGCCGACTAGCGGGGTCTAATAAAAACATTCAGTACTTC.